One sample yielded the 15 T cell receptor beta chains listed below, sequenced in a study of blood T cells in healthy people across ages. The authors ran a second PCR of about 7 to 11 cycles using a sample-barcoded 5' primer and a J-beta primer mix. MiXCR was run by TCRdb on the 5' RACE reads, yielding one entry per CDR3 protein. Of 1.5 million or so distinct CDR3 sequences in the sample, roughly 40% are singletons; the top ten hold roughly 7.9%. Sequencing was done on a sample of blood. Receptors originate from a woman between 18 and 29 years old in good health.

This clonotype showed up just a few times. The genes are TRBV5-1 and TRBJ2-7; tentative D call: TRBD2 (6 bases). The CDR3 is 14 amino acids. CDR1 and CDR2 from the germline V gene are SGHRS and YFSETQ. Trimming took off 4 bases at V and 5 bases at J, with 16 bases between the two ends. The CDR3 nucleotides read TGCGCCAGCAGCACGGGACTGACTTACGACGAGCAGTACTTC. Its protein product is CASSTGLTYDEQYF.

Comment on this clonotype: The CDR3 ends on some other residue instead of the conserved phenylalanine or tryptophan, so this is likely a read error. The CDR3 spells CASSLTPGLPTYEQYL. The CDR3 DNA reads as TGTGCCAGCAGTTTAACCCCGGGGCTACCTACCTACGAGCAGTACCTC. The chain joins TRBV12-3 or TRBV12-4 to TRBJ2-7; D possibly matches TRBD1 or TRBD2 (5 bases each). V shed 2 bases and J shed 2 bases, with 16 bases lying between them. CDR3 length: 16 amino acids.

In this sample, this clonotype turned up many times. CDR3 sequence reads: CSVPGTLSEGTQYF. For the CDR3, the DNA is TGCAGCGTCCCCGGGACGCTCAGTGAGGGTACGCAGTATTTT. The chain joins TRBV29-1 to TRBJ2-3; TRBD1 or TRBD2 may be the D gene (5 bases each). Germline-derived CDR1 and CDR2 are SQVTM and ANQGSEA. The CDR3 is made up of 14 amino acids. Trimming cost V 6 bases and J 8 bases, with 21 bases left between them.

This clonotype was counted a few times. The chain combines TRBV25-1 with TRBJ1-1; D is ambiguous. V was pared by 2 bases and J by 0 bases, with 7 bases between. The CDR3 length is 14 residues. Germline CDR1 MGHDK, CDR2 SYGVNS. The CDR3 sequence: CASSEAGLNTEAFF. CDR3 nucleotide sequence: TGTGCCAGCAGTGAAGCCGGGCTGAACACTGAAGCTTTCTTT.

The CDR3 DNA sequence: TGTGCCAGCTCGCGGGGGCCCTACAATGAGCAGTACTTC. Its translation: CASSRGPYNEQYF. This rearrangement joins TRBV14 to TRBJ2-1, with D tentatively TRBD2 (7 bases). The DNA end lines up better with TRBJ2-7; the J call may be wrong. This CDR3 comprises 13 residues. The V gene's germline CDR1 is SGHDN and CDR2 FVKESK.

The chain has TRBV12-5 and TRBJ2-5; 10 bases line up with TRBD2. The CDR3 loop spans 15 amino acids. V trimming: 1 base; J trimming: 7 bases; junction bases outside the gene matches: 6. CDR1 LGHNT and CDR2 FRNRAP come from the germline V gene. CDR3 nucleotides: TGTGCTAGTGGTTTGGGACTAGCGGGCGCCCTGACCCAGTACTTC. Translated, it gives CASGLGLAGALTQYF.

The chain recombines TRBV7-2 with TRBJ2-3; D possibly corresponds to TRBD1 (6 bases). The germline CDR1 and CDR2 sequences are SGHTA and FQGNSA. This CDR3 region has 17 residues. Between the trimmed V and J ends, which lost 4 bases and 0 bases, there was a span of 17 bases. DNA for the CDR3: TGTGCCAGCAGCTCAATACACAGGGCTTCTAGCACAGATACGCAGTATTTT. It specifies CASSSIHRASSTDTQYF.

The chain employs TRBV20-1 and TRBJ2-7; the D is unclear. The CDR3 runs 13 residues. Looked up from germline, CDR1 is DFQATT and CDR2 is SNEGSKA (reference sequence). Trimming cost V 6 bases and J 2 bases, with 14 bases left between them. The CDR3 region has the DNA TGCAGTGCCGGGCCTCCTGAGGCCTACGAGCAGTACTTC. Protein product: CSAGPPEAYEQYF.

The rearrangement links TRBV6-1 to TRBJ2-7, with D hard to call. The CDR3 extends over 13 amino acids. Trimming left V 3 bases short and J 5 bases short, with 11 bases between. Germline lookup yields CDR1 MNHNS and CDR2 SASEGT. The chain's CDR3 is CASSDGPIHEQYF. The DNA of the CDR3 is TGTGCCAGCAGTGACGGTCCAATCCACGAGCAGTACTTC.

V gene TRBV20-1 combines with J gene TRBJ1-2; no clear D gene. Germline V gene data show CDR1 as DFQATT and CDR2 as SNEGSKA (reference sequence). Trimming removed 2 bases at V and 5 bases at J, with 9 bases between. This CDR3 has 12 amino acids. The CDR3: CSARSGGYGYTF. Here the CDR3 DNA reads TGCAGTGCTAGATCTGGCGGATATGGCTACACCTTC.

The rearrangement joins TRBV30 to TRBJ1-1, with D possibly TRBD1 on 5 matching bases. Germline CDR1 GTSNPN, CDR2 SVGIG (reference sequence). V gave up 3 bases and J gave up 6 bases, with 11 bases separating them. This CDR3 has 12 amino acids. The CDR3: CAWRRWGSEAFF. The CDR3 DNA reads as TGTGCCTGGAGACGCTGGGGGTCTGAAGCTTTCTTT.

This clonotype was detected only a few times. This chain joins TRBV12-3 or TRBV12-4 and TRBJ1-2; D gene unclear. The CDR3 covers 13 residues. V was shortened by 5 bases and J by 8 bases, with 15 bases between the two germline ends. CDR3 bases: TGTGCCAGCAGTACCAACGGTCCGAGGGGCTACACCTTC. Translated: CASSTNGPRGYTF.

The sample holds a few counts of this clonotype. The chain couples TRBV5-1 to TRBJ2-7; unclear D gene. V gave up 2 bases and J gave up 2 bases, with 8 bases separating them. The CDR3 has 13 residues. The germline gives CDR1 SGHRS, CDR2 YFSETQ. CDR3 residues: CASSFLSTYEQYF. CDR3 DNA: TGCGCCAGCAGCTTTCTCAGTACCTACGAGCAGTACTTC.

This clonotype was recorded at least ten times. The V gene is TRBV29-1, the J gene TRBJ2-4; TRBD1 matches 9 bases. Germline trimming cut 3 bases from V and 9 bases from J; bases unmatched to any gene: 6. Germline V gene data show CDR1 as SQVTM and CDR2 as ANQGSEA. The CDR3 runs 13 residues. The CDR3: CSVEGTGLGIQYF. CDR3 coding DNA: TGCAGCGTTGAGGGGACAGGGCTTGGCATTCAGTACTTC. Full variable domain (rest looked up from reference TRBV29-1 and TRBJ2-4): SAVISQKPSRDICQRGTSLTIQCQVDSQVTMMFWYRQQPGQSLTLIATANQGSEATYESGFVIDKFPISRPNLTFSTLTVSNMSPEDSSIYLCSVEGTGLGIQYFGAGTRLSVL.

The V call is TRBV24-1, the J call TRBJ2-1, with D perhaps TRBD2 (7 bases). Germline V gene lookup returns CDR1 KGHDR and CDR2 SFDVKD. The V end lost 9 bases, the J end lost 2 bases, and 13 bases lay between the germline ends. The CDR3 loop spans 14 amino acids. The CDR3: CATPGAGAYNEQFF. Written as DNA, the CDR3 is TGTGCCACCCCAGGGGCGGGGGCCTACAATGAGCAGTTCTTC.